A selection of T cell receptor beta chains follows, all from one sample in a study of lymphopenia after photon versus proton radiotherapy. Clones were sequenced by immunoSEQ multiplex PCR, and TCRdb holds only the in-frame ones, with some missing. Here the sample spans some 20,000 clones, over 80% being singletons. Sequences were derived from peripheral blood, sampled from a patient treated with photon-based radiotherapy. These TCRs come from a man in his sixties with pancreatic cancer. Each CDR3 is given with its conserved first and last residue. Fields, in order: V gene, D gene, J gene, clone size, CDR3 DNA, CDR3 protein. D genes are given only for firm matches. The size of a clone is reported for some rows only, either as once, few or many, or as a class for expanded clones.

TRBV2	TRBD1	TRBJ1-4	.	TGTGCCAGCAGTGTCACGGGACAGACTAATGAAAAACTGTTTTTT	CASSVTGQTNEKLFF
TRBV29-1	.	TRBJ2-3	few	TGCAGCGCTGCGGCGGGCTTTCTCACAGATACGCAGTATTTT	CSAAAGFLTDTQYF
TRBV4-3	.	TRBJ2-3	.	TGCGCCAGCAGCCACCGGACAGCCCTGGGCACAGATACGCAGTATTTT	CASSHRTALGTDTQYF
TRBV5-4	TRBD1	TRBJ2-2	.	TGTGCCAGCAGCCTAAAGGGACAGGGGCACTTTGGGGAGCTGTTTTTT	CASSLKGQGHFGELFF
TRBV11-2	.	TRBJ2-1	once	TGTGCCAGCAGCTCCGCACGGCCCTCCTACAATGAGCAGTTCTTC	CASSSARPSYNEQFF
TRBV11-2	.	TRBJ2-7	.	TGTGCCAGCAGCTTAGGGGGGGACGGCGAGCAGTACTTC	CASSLGGDGEQYF
TRBV18	TRBD1	TRBJ1-2	.	TGTGCCAGCTCGCGACAGGGGGCTGACTATGGCTACACCTTC	CASSRQGADYGYTF
TRBV7-2	.	TRBJ1-2	.	TGTGCCAGCAGCTTACTTTTCCAAAACCGGTATGGCTACACCTTC	CASSLLFQNRYGYTF
TRBV4-2	.	TRBJ1-2	.	TGTGCCAGCAGCCAAGTTCAGGGGTCCCGCCGTTCTGGCTACACCTTC	CASSQVQGSRRSGYTF
TRBV30	.	TRBJ1-2	.	TGTGCCTCGTACGGCTATGGCTACACCTTC	CASYGYGYTF
TRBV18	.	TRBJ2-5	.	TGTGCCAGCTCACCCGCGATCAAAATCGGAGAGACCCAGTACTTC	CASSPAIKIGETQYF
TRBV4-1	.	TRBJ2-2	.	TGCGCCAGCAGCCAGGGCCCCTGGACACCCACCGGGGAGCTGTTTTTT	CASSQGPWTPTGELFF
TRBV6-5	.	TRBJ2-7	.	TGTGCCAGCAGGGAAGACCCACAGGCGCAGCAGTACTTC	CASREDPQAQQYF
TRBV5-5	TRBD1	TRBJ2-7	.	TGTGCCAGCAGCCCACAGGGGGCGAGCTCCTACGAGCAGTACTTC	CASSPQGASSYEQYF
TRBV2	.	TRBJ1-5	.	TGTGCCAGCAGTGATCTTTACACAACTGACAATCAGCCCCAGCATTTT	CASSDLYTTDNQPQHF
TRBV30	.	TRBJ1-1	once	TGTGCCTGGAGGGACACGACTGAAGCTTTCTTT	CAWRDTTEAFF
TRBV19	.	TRBJ2-5	.	TGTGCCAGTAGTATGGTCAGGCGGGAGACCCAGTACTTC	CASSMVRRETQYF
TRBV30	TRBD1	TRBJ2-2	.	TGTGCCTGGAGTGTCAGGGGGACCGGGGAGCTGTTTTTT	CAWSVRGTGELFF
TRBV5-1	TRBD1	TRBJ2-3	.	TGCGCCAGCAGCGTAGCCTCCGGGACAGTTAGCACAGATACGCAGTATTTT	CASSVASGTVSTDTQYF
TRBV7-2	.	TRBJ2-2	.	TGTGCCAGCAGCTTCAATTATCTTAGCACCGGGGAGCTGTTTTTT	CASSFNYLSTGELFF
TRBV11-3	TRBD2	TRBJ2-1	once	TGTGCCAGCAGCGAAAAACCAGCGGGGGGGCTCAATGAGCAGTTCTTC	CASSEKPAGGLNEQFF
TRBV19	.	TRBJ2-3	.	TGTGCCAGTAGTATAAGACCGGCGGTAGATACGCAGTATTTT	CASSIRPAVDTQYF
TRBV11-2	.	TRBJ2-1	.	TGTGCCAGCAGCTCCGCAACAGGCCGGCAAGAGCAGTTCTTC	CASSSATGRQEQFF
TRBV7-6	.	TRBJ2-7	.	TGTGCCAGCAGTAAACTTCAGATTGGGACGTACAGCTCCTACGAGCAGTACTTC	CASSKLQIGTYSSYEQYF
TRBV4-2	.	TRBJ1-4	.	TGTGCCAGCAGCCAGGACAACGAAAAACTGTTTTTT	CASSQDNEKLFF
TRBV7-2	.	TRBJ2-5	.	TGTGCCAGCAGCTATATACCGGGACTGAGACAAGAGACCCAGTACTTC	CASSYIPGLRQETQYF
TRBV6-1	.	TRBJ1-1	.	TGTGCCAGCACCAAACTGGGGGGAATGAACACTGAAGCTTTCTTT	CASTKLGGMNTEAFF
TRBV4-2	TRBD2	TRBJ2-5	.	TGTGCCAGCAGCCTGCGGGGGATGGCGGGGGGCCGGCAAGAGACCCAGTACTTC	CASSLRGMAGGRQETQYF
TRBV7-6	.	TRBJ2-6	.	TGTGCCAGCAGCTCGGGGTGGGCTGCCGGGGCCAACGTCCTGACTTTC	CASSSGWAAGANVLTF
TRBV5-5	TRBD1	TRBJ2-2	.	TGTGCCAGCAGCTTCGGGACAGGGGAGGCCGGGGAGCTGTTTTTT	CASSFGTGEAGELFF
TRBV7-2	TRBD1	TRBJ1-5	.	TGTGCCAGCAGGGAAGGGACAGTGGAGAATCAGCCCCAGCATTTT	CASREGTVENQPQHF
TRBV18	.	TRBJ2-5	once	TGTGCCAGCTCACCTCAACGAGAGACCCAGTACTTC	CASSPQRETQYF
TRBV6-5	.	TRBJ2-7	.	TGTGCCAGCACCGACCCAGAAGGTTCCGAGCAGTACTTC	CASTDPEGSEQYF
TRBV7-9	.	TRBJ2-7	.	TGTGCCAGCAGCTATATCTACGAGCAGTACTTC	CASSYIYEQYF
TRBV27	.	TRBJ2-1	.	TGTGCCAGCAGTTTAGCGGGCGATGAGCAGTTCTTC	CASSLAGDEQFF
TRBV7-2	TRBD2	TRBJ2-3	.	TGTGCCAGCAGCTTCACGGGGGGGCCGGGCACAGATACGCAGTATTTT	CASSFTGGPGTDTQYF
TRBV5-1	.	TRBJ2-1	.	TGCGCCAGCAGCTTGGCCAGGCGGGACAATGAGCAGTTCTTC	CASSLARRDNEQFF
TRBV5-1	TRBD2	TRBJ2-3	.	TGCGCCAGCAGCTTGGGGGCGGGGGTTGATACGCAGTATTTT	CASSLGAGVDTQYF
TRBV5-1	.	TRBJ1-2	.	TGCGCCAGCAGCTTGGGAGGTAGTGGTGGCTACACCTTC	CASSLGGSGGYTF
TRBV2	TRBD1	TRBJ1-2	few	TGTGCCAGCACTAGGACAGGAGCCACTTATGGCTACACCTTC	CASTRTGATYGYTF
TRBV27	TRBD2	TRBJ2-2	.	TGTGCCAGCAGTTCCTCGGTAGCTCGGGGGGGATACACCGGGGAGCTGTTTTTT	CASSSSVARGGYTGELFF